The T cell receptor beta chain described here comes from a study of cytomegalovirus exposure and HLA in healthy donors. Study-level findings and limits: The tendency of first-cohort TCR clusters to co-occur in the 110 or so validation repertoires emerged from a later analysis. For cytomegalovirus status, the classifier reportedly gave diagnoses with high specificity and sensitivity. Most sequenced TCRs were rare (though some public TCRs occurred in many donors).

V lost 4 bases, J lost 1 base, and 5 bases stayed unmatched. In germline, CDR1 is SQVTM, CDR2 ANQGSEA. The CDR3 totals 15 residues. This clone is a singleton in its sample. The antigen remains unidentified. The donors were part of the validation cohort of 100 to 150 subjects. That cohort was separate from the first cohort, which comprised fewer than 800 subjects. TCRdb's copy holds only in-frame clones and misses some; the assay was immunoSEQ multiplex PCR. The repertoire holds some 130,000 clones, with 75% to 90% as singletons. The TCR was taken from a woman aged 18-29 years in good health and CMV-seronegative. The V call is TRBV29-1, the J call TRBJ2-3; 10 nucleotides line up with TRBD2. Sequencing was done on a sample of PBMCs. The CDR3 loop is CSVVSLAGGTDTQYF. The DNA for the CDR3 is TGCAGCGTTGTCAGTCTAGCGGGGGGCACAGATACGCAGTATTTT.